The clone carrying this TCR beta chain came up a few times. Its antigen is unknown. These data come from a study of response to subunit inactivated influenza vaccine. Notes on the study in general: Authors suggested few new T cells are recruited by each seasonal influenza vaccination.

TCRdb re-called the RT-PCR reads with MiXCR, one entry per CDR3 protein. This table holds 150,000 or so distinct CDR3 sequences, about 10% found once. CDR1 SEHNR and CDR2 FQNEAQ come from the germline V gene (reference sequence). The ends were cut back, 0 bases at V and 7 bases at J, with 9 bases in the middle. This CDR3 is 13 amino acids long. The source of this sequence is a man aged 45 to 75 who received an inactivated influenza vaccine. This sample comprised CD8+ T cells sorted from PBMCs, obtained approximately 25 months after vaccination. The chain uses TRBV7-9 and TRBJ2-5; D is unclear. The chain's CDR3 is CASSLAGLRTQYF. CDR3 nucleotides: TGTGCCAGCAGCTTAGCGGGCCTGCGGACCCAGTACTTC.